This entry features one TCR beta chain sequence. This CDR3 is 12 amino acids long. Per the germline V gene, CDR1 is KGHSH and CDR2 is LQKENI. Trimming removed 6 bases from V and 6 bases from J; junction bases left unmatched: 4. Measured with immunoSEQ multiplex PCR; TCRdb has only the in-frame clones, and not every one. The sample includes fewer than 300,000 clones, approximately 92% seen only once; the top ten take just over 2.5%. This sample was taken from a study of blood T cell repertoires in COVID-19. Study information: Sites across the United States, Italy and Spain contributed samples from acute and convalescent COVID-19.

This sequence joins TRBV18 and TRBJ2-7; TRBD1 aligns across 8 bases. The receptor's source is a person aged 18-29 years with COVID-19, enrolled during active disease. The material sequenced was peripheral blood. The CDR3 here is CASSDRGGEQYF. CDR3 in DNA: TGTGCCAGCTCCGACAGGGGAGGCGAGCAGTACTTC.